These 7 T cell receptor beta chains were sequenced from one sample in a study of blood T cell repertoires in COVID-19. Using immunoSEQ multiplex PCR, the repertoire was profiled, and TCRdb retains in-frame clones only, with some absent. The sample records about 110,000 clones, approximately 90% being singletons. The sequencing sample was made of peripheral blood. These receptors came from a human donor in a cohort sampled during active COVID-19.

The chain is built from TRBV9 and TRBJ2-1, with TRBD2 matching over 7 bases. This CDR3 region has 16 residues. Germline-derived CDR1 and CDR2 are SGDLS and YYNGEE. Trimming removed 4 bases from V and 4 bases from J; junction bases left unmatched: 11. The CDR3 protein is CASSPVGRENYNEQFF. For the CDR3, the DNA is TGTGCCAGCAGCCCGGTGGGGCGGGAGAATTACAATGAGCAGTTCTTC.

The chain links TRBV5-4 to TRBJ1-4; D perhaps matches TRBD1 (5 bases). V was pared by 3 bases and J by 4 bases, with 10 bases between. Germline CDR1 SGHNT, CDR2 YYREEE (reference sequence). This CDR3 has 14 residues. The CDR3 reads CASSSRGGNEKLFF. The CDR3 nucleotides read TGTGCCAGCAGCTCTCGGGGGGGTAATGAAAAACTGTTTTTT.

CDR3 in amino acids: CASQITGATEAFF. For the CDR3, the DNA is TGTGCCAGTCAGATTACAGGGGCCACTGAAGCTTTCTTT. The V gene is TRBV19, the J gene TRBJ1-1; 7 bases align to TRBD1. CDR1 LNHDA and CDR2 SQIVND come from the germline V gene (reference sequence). The CDR3 loop spans 13 amino acids. Trimming removed 8 bases from V and 4 bases from J; junction bases left unmatched: 7.

The rearrangement joins TRBV10-2 to TRBJ2-7; TRBD1 might be the D (6 bases). This CDR3 spans 13 amino acids. Germline lookup yields CDR1 WSHSY and CDR2 SAAADI. The V gene lost 6 bases and the J gene lost 2 bases, with 11 bases spanning the gap. In DNA form, the CDR3 reads TGCGCCAGCAGATGGGCAGGGGCCTACGAGCAGTACTTC. Its translation is CASRWAGAYEQYF.

This clone was counted only a few times. The chain couples TRBV20-1 to TRBJ2-7; 12 bases map to TRBD2. This CDR3 spans 18 amino acids. Trimming removed 3 bases from V and 0 bases from J; junction bases left unmatched: 12. Germline-derived CDR1 and CDR2 are DFQATT and SNEGSKA (reference sequence). CDR3 DNA sequence: TGCAGTGCTAGTCATCTGTCGACTAGCGGGAGTGGCTCCTACGAGCAGTACTTC. Amino acids: CSASHLSTSGSGSYEQYF.

J is TRBJ2-7 and V is TRBV28; D gene ambiguous. Per the germline V gene, CDR1 is MDHEN and CDR2 is SYDVKM. CDR3 size: 15 residues. Deletions cut 4 bases from V and 0 bases from J, with 13 bases between. CDR3 in amino acids: CASSSHTALSYEQYF. The CDR3 DNA reads TGTGCCAGCAGTTCTCACACCGCTCTCTCCTACGAGCAGTACTTC. The complete variable domain, with remaining parts taken from reference TRBV28 and TRBJ2-7, reads DVKVTQSSRYLVKRTGEKVFLECVQDMDHENMFWYRQDPGLGLRLIYFSYDVKMKEKGDIPEGYSVSREKKERFSLILESASTNQTSMYLCASSSHTALSYEQYFGPGTRLTVT.

This sequence joins TRBV5-1 and TRBJ2-1, with TRBD2 identical over 12 bases. Germline V gene data show CDR1 as SGHRS and CDR2 as YFSETQ. With V trimmed by 3 bases and J by 4 bases, 8 bases remained unmatched. This CDR3 spans 17 amino acids. The CDR3 DNA reads as TGCGCCAGCAGCTCGACTAGCGGGAGTCCGGATTACAATGAGCAGTTCTTC. Translated, it gives CASSSTSGSPDYNEQFF.